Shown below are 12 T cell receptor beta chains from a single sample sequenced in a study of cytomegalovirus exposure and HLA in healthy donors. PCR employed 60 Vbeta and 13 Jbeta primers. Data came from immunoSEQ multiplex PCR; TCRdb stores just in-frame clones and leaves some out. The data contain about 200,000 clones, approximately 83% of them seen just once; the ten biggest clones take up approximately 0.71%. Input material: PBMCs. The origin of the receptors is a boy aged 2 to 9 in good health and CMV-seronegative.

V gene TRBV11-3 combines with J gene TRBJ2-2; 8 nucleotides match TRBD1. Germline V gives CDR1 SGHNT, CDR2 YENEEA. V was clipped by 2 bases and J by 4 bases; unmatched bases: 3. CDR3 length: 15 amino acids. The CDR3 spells CASSLRTGPTGELFF. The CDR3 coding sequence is TGTGCCAGCAGCTTAAGGACAGGGCCCACCGGGGAGCTGTTTTTT.

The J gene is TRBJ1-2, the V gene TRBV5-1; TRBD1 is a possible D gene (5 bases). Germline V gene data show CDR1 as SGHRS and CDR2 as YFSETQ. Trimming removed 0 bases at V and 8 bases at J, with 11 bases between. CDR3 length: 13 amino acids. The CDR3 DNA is TGCGCCAGCAGCTTGGGCGGGGGAGGAGGCTACACCTTC. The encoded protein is CASSLGGGGGYTF.

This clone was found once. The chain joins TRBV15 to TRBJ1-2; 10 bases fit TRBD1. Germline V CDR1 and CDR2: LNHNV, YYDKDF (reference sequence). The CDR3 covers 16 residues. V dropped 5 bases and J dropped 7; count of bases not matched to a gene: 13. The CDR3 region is CATSWNSGTGESGYTF. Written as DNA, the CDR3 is TGTGCCACCAGCTGGAACTCCGGGACAGGGGAGAGTGGCTACACCTTC.

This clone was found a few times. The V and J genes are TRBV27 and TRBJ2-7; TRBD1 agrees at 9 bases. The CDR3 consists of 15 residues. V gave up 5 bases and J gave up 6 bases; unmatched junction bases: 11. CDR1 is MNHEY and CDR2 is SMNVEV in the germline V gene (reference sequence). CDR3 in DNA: TGTGCCAGCAGTACAGCCGGGACAGGGAAAGGCGAGCAGTACTTC. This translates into CASSTAGTGKGEQYF.

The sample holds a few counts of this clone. CDR3 DNA: TGTGCCAGCAGTGACTTGACAGGGAGGAATCAGCCCCAGCATTTT. Its translation: CASSDLTGRNQPQHF. V is TRBV6-1 and J is TRBJ1-5; 7 nucleotides match TRBD1. J gave up 4 bases and V 3 bases, and 6 bases lay outside the gene matches. Germline V gene data show CDR1 as MNHNS and CDR2 as SASEGT. This CDR3 contains 15 residues.

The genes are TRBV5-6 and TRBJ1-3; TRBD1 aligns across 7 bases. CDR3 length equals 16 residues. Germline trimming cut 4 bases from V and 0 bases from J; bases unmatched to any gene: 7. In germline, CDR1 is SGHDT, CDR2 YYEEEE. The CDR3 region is CASSRTGFASGNTIYF. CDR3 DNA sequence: TGTGCCAGCAGCCGGACAGGTTTCGCCTCTGGAAACACCATATATTTT.

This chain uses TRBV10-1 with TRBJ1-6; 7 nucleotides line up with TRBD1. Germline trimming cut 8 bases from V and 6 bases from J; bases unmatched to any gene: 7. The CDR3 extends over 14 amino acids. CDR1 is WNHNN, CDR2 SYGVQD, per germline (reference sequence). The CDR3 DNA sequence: TGCGCCAGCTTCCGGGACAGTCTTAATTCACCCCTCCACTTT. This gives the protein CASFRDSLNSPLHF.

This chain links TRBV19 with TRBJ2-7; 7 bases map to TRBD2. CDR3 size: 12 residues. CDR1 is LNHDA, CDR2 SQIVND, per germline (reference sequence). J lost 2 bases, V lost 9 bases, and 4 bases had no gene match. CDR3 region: CASPRGAYEQYF. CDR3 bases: TGTGCCAGCCCCCGGGGGGCCTACGAGCAGTACTTC.

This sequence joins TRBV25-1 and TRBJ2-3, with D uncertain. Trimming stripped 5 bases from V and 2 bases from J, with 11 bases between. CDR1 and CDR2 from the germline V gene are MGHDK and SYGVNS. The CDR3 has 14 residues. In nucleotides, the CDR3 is TGTGCCAGCAGTAATCCGGCGGACACAGATACGCAGTATTTT. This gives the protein CASSNPADTDTQYF. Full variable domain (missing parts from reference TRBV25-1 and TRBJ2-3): EADIYQTPRYLVIGTGKKITLECSQTMGHDKMYWYQQDPGMELHLIHYSYGVNSTEKGDLSSESTVSRIRTEHFPLTLESARPSHTSQYLCASSNPADTDTQYFGPGTRLTVL.

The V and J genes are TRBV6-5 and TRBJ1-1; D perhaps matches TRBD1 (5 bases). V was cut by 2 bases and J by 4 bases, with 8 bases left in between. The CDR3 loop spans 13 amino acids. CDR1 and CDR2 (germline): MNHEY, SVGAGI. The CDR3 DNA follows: TGTGCCAGCAGTTACGGTAGGGGCACTGAAGCTTTCTTT. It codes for CASSYGRGTEAFF.

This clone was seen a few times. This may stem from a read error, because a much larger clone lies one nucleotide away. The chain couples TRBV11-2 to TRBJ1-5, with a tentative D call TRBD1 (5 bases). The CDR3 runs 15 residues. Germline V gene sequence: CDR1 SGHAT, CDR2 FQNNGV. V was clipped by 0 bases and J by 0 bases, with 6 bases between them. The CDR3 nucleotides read TGTGCCAGCAGCTTAGACAGGGCTAGCAATCAGCCCCAGCATTTT. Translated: CASSLDRASNQPQHF.

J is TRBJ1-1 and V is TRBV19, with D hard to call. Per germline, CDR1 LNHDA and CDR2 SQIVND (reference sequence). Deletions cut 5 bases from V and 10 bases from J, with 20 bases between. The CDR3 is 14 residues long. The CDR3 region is CASSPPGAVSAAFF. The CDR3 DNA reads TGTGCCAGTAGTCCACCGGGAGCCGTATCTGCAGCTTTCTTT.